A selection of T cell receptor beta chains follows, all from one sample in a study of T-cell memory formation after mild COVID-19. TCRdb recomputed calls from the 5' RACE reads with MiXCR, one row per CDR3 protein. The sample includes about 410,000 distinct CDR3 sequences, 18% of them seen just once. Sequencing input: PBMCs or a T cell subset sorted from them (not recorded which). The receptors here all came from a man aged 18 to 30 who had mild COVID-19 (a few samples of this study predate the infection). Cell type and time point are not known. The CDR3 runs from the conserved cysteine through the conserved F or W. The D gene is left open where the match is weak. The size field is filled for only some rows; it gives once, few, many or a size class.

TRBV4-2	TRBJ2-1	TRBD2	NA	CASSQEGGTLYNEQFF	TGTGCCAGCAGCCAAGAGGGGGGGACTCTTTACAATGAGCAGTTCTTC
TRBV12-3/TRBV12-4	TRBJ2-5	TRBD1	few	CASSQTGGEETQYF	TGTGCCAGCAGTCAGACAGGGGGCGAGGAGACCCAGTACTTC
TRBV7-9	TRBJ2-1	NA	few	CASTLLGTSVLYNEQFF	TGTGCCAGCACCCTCCTCGGAACGTCTGTCCTTTACAATGAGCAGTTCTTC
TRBV29-1	TRBJ2-7	NA	NA	CSVVLGASYEQYF	TGCAGCGTTGTTTTGGGGGCCAGTTACGAGCAGTACTTC
TRBV4-3	TRBJ2-7	NA	NA	CASSHRTGYEQYF	TGCGCCAGCAGCCATCGGACTGGGTACGAGCAGTACTTC
TRBV20-1	TRBJ1-1	NA	many	CSASEGWTEAFF	TGCAGTGCTAGTGAGGGGTGGACTGAAGCTTTCTTT
TRBV6-2/TRBV6-3	TRBJ2-3	TRBD2	few	CASSPGGTSGGDTQYF	TGTGCCAGCAGCCCGGGTGGGACTAGCGGGGGCGATACGCAGTATTTT
TRBV10-3	TRBJ2-5	TRBD2	NA	CATTGLAGGQQETQYF	TGTGCCACCACCGGACTAGCGGGGGGGCAACAAGAGACCCAGTACTTC
TRBV7-9	TRBJ1-2	NA	few	CASSRAVDSYGYTF	TGTGCCAGCAGCAGGGCCGTGGACAGTTATGGCTACACCTTC
TRBV30	TRBJ1-3	NA	NA	CAWRRESGNTIYF	TGTGCCTGGAGACGGGAATCGGGAAACACCATATATTTT
TRBV6-6	TRBJ2-5	NA	few	CASSASMGTQYF	TGTGCCAGCAGTGCGTCAATGGGGACCCAGTACTTC
TRBV4-3	TRBJ2-2	NA	many	CASSQDRRWAGELFF	TGCGCCAGCAGCCAAGACCGGAGATGGGCCGGGGAGCTGTTTTTT
TRBV11-2	TRBJ2-7	NA	few	CASSSNRVHEQYF	TGTGCCAGCAGCTCGAACAGGGTCCACGAGCAGTACTTC